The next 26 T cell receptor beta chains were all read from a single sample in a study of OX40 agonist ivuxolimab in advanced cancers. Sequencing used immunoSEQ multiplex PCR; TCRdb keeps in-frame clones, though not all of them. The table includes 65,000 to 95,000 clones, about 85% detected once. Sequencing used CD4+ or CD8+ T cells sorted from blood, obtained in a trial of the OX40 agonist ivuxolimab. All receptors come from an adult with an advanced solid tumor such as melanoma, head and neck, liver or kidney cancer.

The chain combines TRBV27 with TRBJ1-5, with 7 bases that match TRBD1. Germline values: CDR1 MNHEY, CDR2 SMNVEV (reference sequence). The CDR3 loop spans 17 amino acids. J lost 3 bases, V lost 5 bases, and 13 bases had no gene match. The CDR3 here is CASSIMRPGQSNQPQHF. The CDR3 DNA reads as TGTGCCAGCAGTATCATGCGGCCGGGACAGTCCAATCAGCCCCAGCATTTT.

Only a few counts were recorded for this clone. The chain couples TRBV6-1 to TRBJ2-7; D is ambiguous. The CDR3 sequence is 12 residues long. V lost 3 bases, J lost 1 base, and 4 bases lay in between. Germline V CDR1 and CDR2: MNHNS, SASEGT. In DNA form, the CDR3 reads TGTGCCAGCAGTGATGAGTCCTACGAGCAGTACTTC. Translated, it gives CASSDESYEQYF.

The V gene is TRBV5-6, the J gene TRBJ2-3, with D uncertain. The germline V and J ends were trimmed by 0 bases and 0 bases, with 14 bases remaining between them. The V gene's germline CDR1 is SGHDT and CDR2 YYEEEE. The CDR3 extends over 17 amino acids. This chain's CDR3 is CASSLAEIAPSTDTQYF. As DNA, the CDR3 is TGTGCCAGCAGCTTGGCCGAAATAGCCCCTAGCACAGATACGCAGTATTTT.

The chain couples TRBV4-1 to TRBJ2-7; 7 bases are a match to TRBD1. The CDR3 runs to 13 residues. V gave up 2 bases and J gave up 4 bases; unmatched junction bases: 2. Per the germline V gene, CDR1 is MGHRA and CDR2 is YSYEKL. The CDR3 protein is CASSQQQGYEQYF. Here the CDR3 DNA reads TGCGCCAGCAGCCAACAACAGGGGTACGAGCAGTACTTC.

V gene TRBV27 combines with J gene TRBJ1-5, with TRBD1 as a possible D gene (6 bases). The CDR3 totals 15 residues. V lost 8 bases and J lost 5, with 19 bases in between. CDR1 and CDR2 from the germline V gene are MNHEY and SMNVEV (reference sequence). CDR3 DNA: TGTGCCAGCTCGAGGACAGCCGGGGGGCATCAGCCCCAGCATTTT. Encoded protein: CASSRTAGGHQPQHF.

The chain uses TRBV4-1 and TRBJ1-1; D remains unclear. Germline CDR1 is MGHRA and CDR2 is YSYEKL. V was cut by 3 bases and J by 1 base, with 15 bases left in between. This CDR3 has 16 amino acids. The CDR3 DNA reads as TGCGCCAGCAGCCATGTTGATGGAGGAAGGAACACTGAAGCTTTCTTT. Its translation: CASSHVDGGRNTEAFF.

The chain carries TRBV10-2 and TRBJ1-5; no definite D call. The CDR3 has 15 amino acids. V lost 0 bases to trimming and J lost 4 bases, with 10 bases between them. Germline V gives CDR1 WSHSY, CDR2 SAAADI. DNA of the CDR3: TGCGCCAGCAGTGAGTCGGTGGGAGGTAATCAGCCCCAGCATTTT. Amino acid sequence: CASSESVGGNQPQHF.

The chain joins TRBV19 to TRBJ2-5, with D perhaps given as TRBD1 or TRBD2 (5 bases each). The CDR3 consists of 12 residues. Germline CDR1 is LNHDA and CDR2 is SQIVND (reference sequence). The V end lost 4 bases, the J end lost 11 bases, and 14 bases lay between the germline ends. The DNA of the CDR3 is TGTGCCAGTAGTACGCACAAAGGGGAGCAGTACTTC. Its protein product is CASSTHKGEQYF.

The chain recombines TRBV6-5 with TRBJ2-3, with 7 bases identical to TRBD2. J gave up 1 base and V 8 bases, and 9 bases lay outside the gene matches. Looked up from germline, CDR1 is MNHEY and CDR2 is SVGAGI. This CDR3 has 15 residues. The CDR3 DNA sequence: TGTGCCAGCCGAAGGGAGGGCCTTGGCACAGATACGCAGTATTTT. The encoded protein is CASRREGLGTDTQYF.

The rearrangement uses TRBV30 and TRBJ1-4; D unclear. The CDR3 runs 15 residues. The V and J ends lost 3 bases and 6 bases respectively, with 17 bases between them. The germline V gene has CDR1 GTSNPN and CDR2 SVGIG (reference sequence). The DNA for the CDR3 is TGTGCCTGGAGCCCCATGGGGTATGGGGATGAAAAACTGTTTTTT. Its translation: CAWSPMGYGDEKLFF.

CDR3 bases: TGTGCCACCGGGGACAGGGGGCTTCAGCCCCAGCATTTT. This codes for CATGDRGLQPQHF. The gene calls are TRBV28 and TRBJ1-5; 12 bases fit TRBD1. The V segment lost 10 bases and the J segment 6 bases; nucleotides outside the gene matches: 4. There are 13 residues in the CDR3. In germline, CDR1 is MDHEN, CDR2 SYDVKM.

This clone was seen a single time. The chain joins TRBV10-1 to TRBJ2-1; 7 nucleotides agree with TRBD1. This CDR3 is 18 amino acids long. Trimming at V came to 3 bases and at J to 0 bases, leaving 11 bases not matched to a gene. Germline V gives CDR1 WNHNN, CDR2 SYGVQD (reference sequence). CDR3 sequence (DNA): TGCGCCAGCAGTGAAGAAGGGTTGGGGGACAGCTCCTACAATGAGCAGTTCTTC. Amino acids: CASSEEGLGDSSYNEQFF.

The CDR3 DNA is TGTGCCAGCAGCTTAGCTGGGATCGCCACTGAAGCTTTCTTT. Translated, it gives CASSLAGIATEAFF. This chain links TRBV7-9 with TRBJ1-1, with D unclear. Germline V lookup: CDR1 SEHNR, CDR2 FQNEAQ (reference sequence). The CDR3 runs 14 residues. Between the trimmed V and J ends, which lost 0 bases and 4 bases, there was a span of 9 bases.

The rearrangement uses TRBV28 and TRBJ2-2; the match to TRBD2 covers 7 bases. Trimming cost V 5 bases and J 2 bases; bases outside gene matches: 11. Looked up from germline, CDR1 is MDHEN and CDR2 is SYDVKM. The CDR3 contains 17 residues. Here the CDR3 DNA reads TGTGCCAGCAGTCGTAATTGGGGGGGTACAAACACCGGGGAGCTGTTTTTT. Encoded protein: CASSRNWGGTNTGELFF.

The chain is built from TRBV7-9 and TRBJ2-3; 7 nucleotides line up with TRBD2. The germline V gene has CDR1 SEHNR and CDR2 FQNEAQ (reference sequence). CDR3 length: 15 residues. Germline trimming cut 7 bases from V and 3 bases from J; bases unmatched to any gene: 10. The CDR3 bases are TGTGCCAGCACCGCCCCGGGAGGTAGGACAGATACGCAGTATTTT. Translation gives CASTAPGGRTDTQYF.

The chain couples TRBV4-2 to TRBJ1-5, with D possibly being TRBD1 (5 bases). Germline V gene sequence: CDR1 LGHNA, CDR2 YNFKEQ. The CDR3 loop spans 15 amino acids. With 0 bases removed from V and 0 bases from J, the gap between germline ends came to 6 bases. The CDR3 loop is CASSQDRASNQPQHF. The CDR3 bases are TGTGCCAGCAGCCAAGACAGGGCTAGCAATCAGCCCCAGCATTTT.

The CDR3 sequence is CAWRTQGFGSPLHF. The CDR3, as DNA: TGTGCCTGGAGGACACAGGGGTTCGGATCACCCCTCCACTTT. This sequence joins TRBV30 and TRBJ1-6; 7 bases match TRBD1. In germline, CDR1 is GTSNPN, CDR2 SVGIG (reference sequence). The V segment lost 3 bases and the J segment 10 bases; nucleotides outside the gene matches: 9. The CDR3 spans 14 residues.

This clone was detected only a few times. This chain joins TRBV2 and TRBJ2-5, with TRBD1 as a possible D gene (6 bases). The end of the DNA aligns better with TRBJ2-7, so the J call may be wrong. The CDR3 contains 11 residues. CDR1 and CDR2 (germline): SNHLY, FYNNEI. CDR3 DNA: TGTGCCAGCACCCGGGACAACGAGCAGTACTTC. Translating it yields CASTRDNEQYF.

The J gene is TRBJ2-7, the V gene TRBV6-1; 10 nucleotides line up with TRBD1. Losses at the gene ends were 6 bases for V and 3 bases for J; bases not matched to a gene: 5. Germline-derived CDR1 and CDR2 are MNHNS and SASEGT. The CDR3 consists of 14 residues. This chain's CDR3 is CASRRDRGSYEQYF. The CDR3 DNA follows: TGTGCCAGCAGACGGGACAGGGGTAGCTACGAGCAGTACTTC.

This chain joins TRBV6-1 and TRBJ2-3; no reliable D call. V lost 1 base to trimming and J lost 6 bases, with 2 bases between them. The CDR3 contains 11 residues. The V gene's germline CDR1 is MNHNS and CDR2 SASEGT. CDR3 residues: CASSEVDTQYF. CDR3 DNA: TGTGCCAGCAGTGAAGTTGATACGCAGTATTTT.

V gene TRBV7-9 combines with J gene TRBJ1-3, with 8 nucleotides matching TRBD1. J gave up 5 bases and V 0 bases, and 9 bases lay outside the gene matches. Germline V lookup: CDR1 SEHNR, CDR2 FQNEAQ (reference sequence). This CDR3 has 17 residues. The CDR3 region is CASSLAGDRLLRNTIYF. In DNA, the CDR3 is TGTGCCAGCAGCTTAGCCGGGGACAGGTTGCTTCGAAACACCATATATTTT.

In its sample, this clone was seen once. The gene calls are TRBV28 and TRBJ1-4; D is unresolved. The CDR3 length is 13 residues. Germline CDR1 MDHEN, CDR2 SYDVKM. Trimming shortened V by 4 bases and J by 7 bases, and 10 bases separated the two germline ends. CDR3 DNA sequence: TGTGCCAGCAGTTCCGGACTCAGTGAAAAACTGTTTTTT. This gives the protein CASSSGLSEKLFF.

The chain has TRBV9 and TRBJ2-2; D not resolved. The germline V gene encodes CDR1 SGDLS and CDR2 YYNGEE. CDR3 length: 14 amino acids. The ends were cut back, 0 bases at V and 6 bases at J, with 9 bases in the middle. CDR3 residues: CASSVEGSSGELFF. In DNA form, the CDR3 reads TGTGCCAGCAGCGTAGAAGGCAGTTCCGGGGAGCTGTTTTTT.

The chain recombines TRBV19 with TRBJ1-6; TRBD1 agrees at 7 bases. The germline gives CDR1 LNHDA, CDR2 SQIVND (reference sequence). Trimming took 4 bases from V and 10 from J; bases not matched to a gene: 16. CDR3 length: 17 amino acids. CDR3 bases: TGTGCCAGTAGTACGTACCCTCAGGGGGGGTTTGAATCACCCCTCCACTTT. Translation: CASSTYPQGGFESPLHF.

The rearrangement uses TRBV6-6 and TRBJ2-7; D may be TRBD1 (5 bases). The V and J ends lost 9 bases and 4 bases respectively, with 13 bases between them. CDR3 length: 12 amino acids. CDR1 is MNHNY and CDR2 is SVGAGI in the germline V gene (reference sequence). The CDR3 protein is CASSIQGYEQYF. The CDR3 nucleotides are TGTGCCAGTTCAATCCAGGGTTACGAGCAGTACTTC.

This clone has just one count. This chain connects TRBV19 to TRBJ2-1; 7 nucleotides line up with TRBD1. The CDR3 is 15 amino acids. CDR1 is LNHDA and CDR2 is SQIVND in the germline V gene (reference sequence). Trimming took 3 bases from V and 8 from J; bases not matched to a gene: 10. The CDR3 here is CASSISTTGRDEQFF. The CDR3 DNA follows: TGTGCCAGTAGTATCTCCACGACAGGGCGGGATGAGCAGTTCTTC.